A selection of T cell receptor beta chains follows, all from one sample in a study of beta chain features in type 1 diabetes. Assay used: immunoSEQ multiplex PCR; TCRdb lists only in-frame clones, some missing. The table includes 310,000 or so clones, over 14% detected once. Specimen: naive CD4+ T cells from blood. Receptor source: a man in his late teens or twenties with type 1 diabetes. Each CDR3 is given with its conserved first and last residue. D genes are given only for firm matches. Clone size is given for some rows only: seen once, a few or many times, or a class if the clone is expanded.

>.|TRBV2|12|TRBJ1-1|few
TGTGCCAGCATCCCTATGAACACTGAAGCTTTCTTT
CASIPMNTEAFF
>TRBD2|TRBV7-2|16|TRBJ2-1|few
TGTGCCAGCAGCTCCCATAGCGGGAGAACTTACAATGAGCAGTTCTTC
CASSSHSGRTYNEQFF
>TRBD1|TRBV18|13|TRBJ2-7|few
TGTGCCAGCTCCCCGGGACAGGGGATCGAGCAGTACTTC
CASSPGQGIEQYF
>TRBD2|TRBV29-1|16|TRBJ2-1|few
TGCAGCGTTGCCTGGAGACTAGCGGGACCCTACAATGAGCAGTTCTTC
CSVAWRLAGPYNEQFF
>TRBD2|TRBV30|17|TRBJ2-5|.
TGTGCCTGGAGCCCTTCCGGGACTAGCGGGATGGGGGAGACCCAGTACTTC
CAWSPSGTSGMGETQYF
>.|TRBV28|15|TRBJ1-1|.
TGTGCCAGCAGTTTTCAGGGAACGATGGTCACTGAAGCTTTCTTT
CASSFQGTMVTEAFF
>.|TRBV9|13|TRBJ1-1|.
TGTGCCAGCAGCGCGTGGGCGAACACTGAAGCTTTCTTT
CASSAWANTEAFF
>TRBD1|TRBV7-9|15|TRBJ1-1|.
TGTGCCAGCAGCTACAGGGGGCCGGGAAACACTGAAGCTTTCTTT
CASSYRGPGNTEAFF
>.|TRBV2|11|TRBJ2-1|few
TGTGCCAGCAGACTAGCACGGGAGCAGTTCTTC
CASRLAREQFF
>.|TRBV30|15|TRBJ2-1|few
TGTGCCTGGAGTGTATGGGAGGACTCCTACAATGAGCAGTTCTTC
CAWSVWEDSYNEQFF
>TRBD1|TRBV19|15|TRBJ2-7|few
TGTGCCAGTAGTATTTTTGGACAGGGGACCTACGAGCAGTACTTC
CASSIFGQGTYEQYF
>TRBD1|TRBV19|15|TRBJ2-1|.
TGTGCCAGTAGACCCACAGGGGGCTCCGTCGATGAGCAGTTCTTC
CASRPTGGSVDEQFF
>TRBD1|TRBV5-4|15|TRBJ2-2|.
TGTGCCAGCAGCGTGTCTGACAGGGCGGGCGGGGAGCTGTTTTTT
CASSVSDRAGGELFF
>.|TRBV5-1|17|TRBJ2-6|few
TGCGCCAGCAGCTTGGGGGCTACAGGCTCTGGGGCCAACGTCCTGACTTTC
CASSLGATGSGANVLTF
>TRBD2|TRBV5-4|14|TRBJ2-5|few
TGTGCCAGCAGCCCGACTAGCCACCAAGAGACCCAGTACTTC
CASSPTSHQETQYF
>.|TRBV21-1|18|TRBJ2-5|.
TGTGCCAGCAGCAAATGGTTTGGTGGGACAGGAGAAGAAGAGACCCAGTACTTC
CASSKWFGGTGEEETQYF
>TRBD1|TRBV2|16|TRBJ2-3|.
TGTGCCAGCAGTCGAGGACAGGGATTGAGCACAGATACGCAGTATTTT
CASSRGQGLSTDTQYF
>TRBD2|TRBV9|16|TRBJ2-2|.
TGTGCCAGCAGCGTGGCTCTAGCGGGGGGAACCGGGGAGCTGTTTTTT
CASSVALAGGTGELFF
>TRBD1|TRBV7-9|16|TRBJ1-2|.
TGTGCCAGCAGCCATTACCGGGACAGCATTAACTATGGCTACACCTTC
CASSHYRDSINYGYTF
>.|TRBV14|13|TRBJ1-4|few
TGTGCCAGCAGCCAAGATAAACCGAACAGACTGTTTTTT
CASSQDKPNRLFF
>TRBD2|TRBV19|16|TRBJ2-5|.
TGTGCCAGTAGTGGGACTAGCGGCGCGTACCAAGAGACCCAGTACTTC
CASSGTSGAYQETQYF
>.|TRBV6-6|13|TRBJ2-7|few
TGTGCCAGCAGCTTGACAGGACCCTACGAGCAGTACTTC
CASSLTGPYEQYF
>.|TRBV23-1|18|TRBJ1-1|few
TGCGCCAGCAGTGGCGGATTAGGACGGAGACGGGGGAACACTGAAGCTTTCTTT
CASSGGLGRRRGNTEAFF
>TRBD2|TRBV11-1|14|TRBJ2-5|few
TGTGCCAGCAGCTTGGCGGGAGTGGCGGAGACCCAGTACTTC
CASSLAGVAETQYF
>TRBD2|TRBV19|19|TRBJ2-6|.
TGTGCCAGTAGTATGGCTAGCGGGGGGCTGGTCTCTGGGGCCAACGTCCTGACTTTC
CASSMASGGLVSGANVLTF
>.|TRBV5-4|15|TRBJ1-2|.
TGTGCCAGCAGCATTAACAGGGTAGCTAACTATGGCTACACCTTC
CASSINRVANYGYTF
>.|TRBV30|14|TRBJ2-2|.
TGTGCCTGGAGAATAGGGGAAGGGACCGGGGAGCTGTTTTTT
CAWRIGEGTGELFF
>TRBD1|TRBV5-1|15|TRBJ2-1|few
TGCGCCAGCAGGTCGACAGGGGTTCCTTACAATGAGCAGTTCTTC
CASRSTGVPYNEQFF
>TRBD2|TRBV18|14|TRBJ2-1|once
TGTGCCAGCCGACGATCTAGCGGGAGAAATGAGCAGTTCTTC
CASRRSSGRNEQFF
>TRBD2|TRBV9|17|TRBJ2-3|few
TGTGCCAGCAGCCCCCCCGGGGGCGGCGGGGGGGCAGATACGCAGTATTTT
CASSPPGGGGGADTQYF
>TRBD2|TRBV5-1|16|TRBJ2-1|few
TGCGCCAGCAGCTTGGTACCTAGCGGGTCCTACAATGAGCAGTTCTTC
CASSLVPSGSYNEQFF
>TRBD1|TRBV5-1|16|TRBJ2-2|few
TGCGCCAGCAGCTCTTCGGGACAGGGGAACACCGGGGAGCTGTTTTTT
CASSSSGQGNTGELFF
>.|TRBV14|14|TRBJ1-2|few
TGTGCCAGCAGCCAAGATACAGGGCGCTATGGCTACACCTTC
CASSQDTGRYGYTF
>.|TRBV11-2|11|TRBJ2-1|.
TGTGCCAGCAGCTACCACAGGTTGCAGTTCTTC
CASSYHRLQFF
>TRBD2|TRBV5-4|15|TRBJ2-7|.
TGTGCCAGCAGTCTTAGCGGGGGCCAAATCTACGAGCAGTACTTC
CASSLSGGQIYEQYF
>TRBD1|TRBV18|14|TRBJ2-7|few
TGTGCCAGCTCACCACGGGACAGGTCCTACGAGCAGTACTTC
CASSPRDRSYEQYF
>.|TRBV5-1|19|TRBJ2-6|few
TGCGCCAGCAGCTACCCGAGTGGCAGGGGACCTACTGGGGCCAACGTCCTGACTTTC
CASSYPSGRGPTGANVLTF
>TRBD1|TRBV29-1|13|TRBJ2-5|.
TGCAGCGTTGGGACAGGGGGTCAAGAGACCCAGTACTTC
CSVGTGGQETQYF
>.|TRBV7-9|14|TRBJ1-1|.
TGTGCCAGCGGGAGGGACCCTTTTGACACTGAAGCTTTCTTT
CASGRDPFDTEAFF
>.|TRBV30|16|TRBJ1-4|.
TGTGCCTGGAGTGTATTCGGAGTGGGTTCTAATGAAAAACTGTTTTTT
CAWSVFGVGSNEKLFF
>TRBD2|TRBV19|15|TRBJ2-1|.
TGTGCCAGTAGTATAGATAGCGGGGATTACAATGAGCAGTTCTTC
CASSIDSGDYNEQFF
>.|TRBV15|14|TRBJ2-2|few
TGTGCCACCAGCCTTATGTATGGAGCCGGGGAGCTGTTTTTT
CATSLMYGAGELFF
>.|TRBV29-1|13|TRBJ2-7|.
TGCAGCGTGGCGGGTGCTGTTTCCTACGAGCAGTACTTC
CSVAGAVSYEQYF
>.|TRBV29-1|13|TRBJ2-7|few
TGCAGCGTTGCTGAATCGGGGTGGTCCGAGCAGTACTTC
CSVAESGWSEQYF
>TRBD2|TRBV30|13|TRBJ2-1|.
TGTGCCTGGAGTGTTATTGGCGGGAGAGCGCAGTTCTTC
CAWSVIGGRAQFF
>.|TRBV10-1|15|TRBJ2-7|.
TGCGCCAGCAGTGAGTATGAGAGGGCGGCCTACGAGCAGTACTTC
CASSEYERAAYEQYF
>TRBD1|TRBV5-6|16|TRBJ2-3|.
TGTGCCAGCAGCTTAGACAGGGGGCGAAGAACAGATACGCAGTATTTT
CASSLDRGRRTDTQYF
>TRBD1|TRBV18|16|TRBJ1-2|few
TGTGCCAGCTCACCTTCGGGGGACAGGGGAGACTATGGCTACACCTTC
CASSPSGDRGDYGYTF
>TRBD2|TRBV7-9|14|TRBJ2-7|.
TGTGCCAGCAGCCCACCCGGGAGGGCCCACGAGCAGTACTTC
CASSPPGRAHEQYF
>.|TRBV5-1|11|TRBJ2-2|.
TGCGCCAGCACTGGCCCCGGGGAGCTGTTTTTT
CASTGPGELFF
>.|TRBV28|15|TRBJ2-5|few
TGTGCCAGCAGTTTACCAGGGCACCCCCAAGAGACCCAGTACTTC
CASSLPGHPQETQYF
>TRBD2|TRBV9|17|TRBJ2-3|few
TGTGCCAGCAGCGTACGGCCTAGCGGGGGGGACCCCGATACGCAGTATTTT
CASSVRPSGGDPDTQYF
>TRBD1|TRBV29-1|13|TRBJ1-4|.
TGCAGCGTGCAGGGGGCAACTAATGAAAAACTGTTTTTT
CSVQGATNEKLFF
>.|TRBV7-2|16|TRBJ1-3|.
TGTGCCAGCAGCTTATATCCAGGGATGATTGGAAACACCATATATTTT
CASSLYPGMIGNTIYF
>.|TRBV9|13|TRBJ1-1|few
TGTGCCAGCTCCGGAGTCTCGAACACTGAAGCTTTCTTT
CASSGVSNTEAFF